The 29 T cell receptor beta chains given below trace back to one sample, sequenced in a study of T-cell memory formation after mild COVID-19 (dated by TCRdb to about 2021). The library was obtained by 5' RACE. TCRdb shows the sequencer as Illumina NovaSeq 6000. Using fastp at Q25 and MiXCR, TCRdb reprocessed the public reads and kept productive beta chains. Duplicate CDR3 protein sequences are folded into a single record with the most common DNA and genes. Here the sample has approximately 580,000 distinct CDR3 sequences; about a fifth occur a single time. The top ten constitute around 12% of the sample. Sequencing was performed on PBMCs or a T cell subset sorted from them (not recorded which). These receptors originate from an adult woman who had mild COVID-19 (a few samples of this study predate the infection). The sample titles of this study are shuffled in the database, so cell type and time point are left out; the donor was told from shared clones.

This clonotype was observed a handful of times. The genes are TRBV9 and TRBJ2-5; perhaps D is TRBD1 or TRBD2 (6 bases each). Trimming left V 0 bases short and J 1 base short, with 19 bases between. This CDR3 has 18 residues. Germline CDR1 reads SGDLS; CDR2 reads YYNGEE. CDR3 protein: CASSVGTLVGGLQETQYF. As DNA, the CDR3 is TGTGCCAGCAGCGTAGGGACTCTAGTAGGGGGGCTCCAAGAGACCCAGTACTTC.

This clonotype was recorded a few times. The rearrangement joins TRBV6-2 or TRBV6-3 to TRBJ2-1; D may correspond to TRBD1 or TRBD2 (5 bases each). Per germline, CDR1 MNHEY and CDR2 SVGEGT. CDR3 length: 13 amino acids. V was pared by 6 bases and J by 9 bases, with 15 bases between. CDR3 region: CASSRDLSSEQFF. CDR3 nucleotides: TGTGCCAGCAGCAGGGACCTCTCTAGTGAGCAGTTCTTC.

This clonotype was detected a few times. V is TRBV20-1 and J is TRBJ2-1; D not certain. Trimming removed 0 bases from V and 6 bases from J, with 9 bases in between. The germline V gene encodes CDR1 DFQATT and CDR2 SNEGSKA (reference sequence). The CDR3 has 13 residues. Written as DNA, the CDR3 is TGCAGTGCTAGAGATGTAAACCTCAATGAGCAGTTCTTC. The encoded protein is CSARDVNLNEQFF.

CDR3 amino acids: CASSLREAGGYNEQFF. The DNA of the CDR3 is TGTGCCAGCAGCTTACGGGAGGCGGGAGGGTACAATGAGCAGTTCTTC. The chain carries TRBV11-3 and TRBJ2-1, with TRBD2 matching over 9 bases. There are 16 residues in the CDR3. The V segment lost 2 bases and the J segment 4 bases; nucleotides outside the gene matches: 6. Germline V gene data show CDR1 as SGHNT and CDR2 as YENEEA.

This chain connects TRBV12-3 or TRBV12-4 to TRBJ1-3; D not certain. The CDR3 loop spans 13 amino acids. V was shortened by 5 bases and J by 5 bases, with 10 bases between the two germline ends. As DNA, the CDR3 is TGTGCCAGCAGTCCCCGGATGCGAAACACCATATATTTT. Protein: CASSPRMRNTIYF.

The chain couples TRBV15 to TRBJ2-3, with a tentative D call TRBD2 (6 bases). V gave up 0 bases and J gave up 4 bases, with 17 bases separating them. Germline V gene sequence: CDR1 LNHNV, CDR2 YYDKDF (reference sequence). This CDR3 is 17 amino acids long. The CDR3 nucleotides read TGTGCCACCAGCAGAGAGGGGGACGGGGGTGACGCAGATACGCAGTATTTT. It codes for CATSREGDGGDADTQYF.

The chain is built from TRBV25-1 and TRBJ2-1; TRBD2 matches at 9 bases. CDR1 is MGHDK and CDR2 is SYGVNS in the germline V gene. The CDR3 is 15 amino acids. V trimming: 4 bases; J trimming: 8 bases; junction bases outside the gene matches: 9. For the CDR3, the DNA is TGTGCCAGCAGTGGCCATAGCGGGAGATATGATGAGCAGTTCTTC. Its protein product is CASSGHSGRYDEQFF.

There are a few counts of this clonotype. The chain has TRBV12-5 and TRBJ1-1; D might be TRBD1 (5 bases). The germline gives CDR1 LGHNT, CDR2 FRNRAP. The CDR3 is 17 amino acids. V gave up 2 bases and J gave up 1 base, with 17 bases separating them. As DNA, the CDR3 is TGTGCTAGTGGTTTGCTCCCCGGGGGGAGGTCGAACACTGAAGCTTTCTTT. It specifies CASGLLPGGRSNTEAFF.

This clonotype showed up just a few times. The chain links TRBV7-9 to TRBJ2-7, with TRBD2 as a possible D gene (5 bases). Germline loops: CDR1 SEHNR, CDR2 FQNEAQ (reference sequence). The CDR3 is 12 amino acids. V lost 5 bases to trimming and J lost 6 bases, with 11 bases between them. The CDR3 is CASSDGVPEQYF. CDR3 in DNA: TGTGCCAGCAGCGACGGGGTTCCCGAGCAGTACTTC.

The rearrangement uses TRBV14 and TRBJ1-1; tentative D call: TRBD1 (6 bases). The CDR3 is made up of 14 amino acids. Trimming shortened V by 7 bases and J by 5 bases, and 17 bases separated the two germline ends. Germline V lookup: CDR1 SGHDN, CDR2 FVKESK. The CDR3 DNA reads as TGTGCCAGCACCGAAAAGGGGGTTTGGACTGAAGCTTTCTTT. It yields the protein CASTEKGVWTEAFF.

This clonotype was seen a handful of times. This chain joins TRBV24-1 and TRBJ1-5, with TRBD1 identical over 12 bases. This CDR3 contains 16 residues. Germline-derived CDR1 and CDR2 are KGHDR and SFDVKD. Germline trimming cut 4 bases from V and 7 bases from J; bases unmatched to any gene: 7. DNA of the CDR3: TGTGCCACCAGTGAATCCGGGACAGGGGGCCGGCAGCCCCAGCATTTT. Protein sequence: CATSESGTGGRQPQHF.

This rearrangement joins TRBV7-6 to TRBJ2-5, with 7 bases aligning to TRBD1. CDR1 and CDR2 (germline): SGHVS, FNYEAQ. This CDR3 region has 13 residues. V trimming: 5 bases; J trimming: 7 bases; junction bases outside the gene matches: 7. Written as DNA, the CDR3 is TGTGCCAGCAGCGGGACAGCCCAGGGGACCCAGTACTTC. Its translation is CASSGTAQGTQYF. Combining the CDR3 with reference TRBV7-6 and TRBJ2-5 gives the whole variable domain GAGVSQSPRYKVTKRGQDVALRCDPISGHVSLYWYRQALGQGPEFLTYFNYEAQQDKSGLPNDRFSAERPEGSISTLTIQRTEQRDSAMYRCASSGTAQGTQYFGPGTRLLVL.

A few counts support this clonotype. The V gene is TRBV6-4, the J gene TRBJ1-5; D is unresolved. Germline V lookup: CDR1 MRHNA, CDR2 SNTAGT. Trimming shortened V by 6 bases and J by 4 bases, and 10 bases separated the two germline ends. The CDR3 is 13 residues long. The DNA of the CDR3 is TGTGCCAGCAGAGAGAGAGGTAATCAGCCCCAGCATTTT. Translating gives CASRERGNQPQHF.

This sequence joins TRBV27 and TRBJ1-1; D is uncertain. The V end was cut by 5 bases, the J end by 4 bases, with 14 bases between. The CDR3 is 14 amino acids. Germline CDR1 and CDR2: MNHEY and SMNVEV (reference sequence). For the CDR3, the DNA is TGTGCCAGCAGTCATAACTTGGGGAGCACTGAAGCTTTCTTT. Translating gives CASSHNLGSTEAFF.

This sequence joins TRBV28 and TRBJ1-1; TRBD1 matches 7 bases. The length of the CDR3 is 14 residues. V lost 3 bases, J lost 2 bases, and 3 bases stayed unmatched. Germline values: CDR1 MDHEN, CDR2 SYDVKM. The CDR3 bases are TGTGCCAGCAGTTTGACAGGGTCAAACACTGAAGCTTTCTTT. The encoded protein is CASSLTGSNTEAFF. The entire variable domain, with the rest obtained from reference TRBV28 and TRBJ1-1, is as follows: DVKVTQSSRYLVKRTGEKVFLECVQDMDHENMFWYRQDPGLGLRLIYFSYDVKMKEKGDIPEGYSVSREKKERFSLILESASTNQTSMYLCASSLTGSNTEAFFGQGTRLTVV.

The J gene is TRBJ2-1, the V gene TRBV27, with D possibly being TRBD2 (7 bases). Germline assignment: CDR1 MNHEY and CDR2 SMNVEV (reference sequence). The CDR3 sequence is 12 residues long. Trimming pared 10 bases from V and 9 bases from J, leaving 16 bases between. Here the CDR3 reads CATTYREGEQFF. Written as DNA, the CDR3 is TGTGCCACCACCTACAGGGAGGGTGAGCAGTTCTTC.

This clonotype was seen a handful of times. V is TRBV10-3 and J is TRBJ1-2; D is unclear. CDR1 ENHRY and CDR2 SYGVKD come from the germline V gene. Trimming removed 7 bases from V and 8 bases from J, with 20 bases in between. This CDR3 spans 14 amino acids. The DNA of the CDR3 is TGTGCCATCACCTCCCGGGCGGGCGAGTGGGGCTACACCTTC. Amino acid sequence: CAITSRAGEWGYTF.

The rearrangement joins TRBV6-1 to TRBJ2-1, with D possibly TRBD2 on 6 matching bases. The CDR3 is 16 amino acids. The V end was cut by 7 bases, the J end by 0 bases, with 16 bases between. Germline loops: CDR1 MNHNS, CDR2 SASEGT. The chain's CDR3 is CASTFRDSSSYNEQFF. The CDR3 DNA follows: TGTGCCAGCACCTTCCGGGACTCCAGCTCCTACAATGAGCAGTTCTTC.

The V call is TRBV7-3, the J call TRBJ2-6, with 8 bases lining up with TRBD1. This CDR3 is built from 15 residues. CDR1 and CDR2 (germline): SGHTA, FQGTGA. Unmatched junction bases numbered 4, after V lost 5 bases and J lost 4 bases. CDR3 in DNA: TGTGCCAGCAGCCCGACAGGGGACGGGGCCAACGTCCTGACTTTC. Protein: CASSPTGDGANVLTF. Variable domain in full (rest from reference TRBV7-3 and TRBJ2-6): GAGVSQTPSNKVTEKGKYVELRCDPISGHTALYWYRQSLGQGPEFLIYFQGTGAADDSGLPNDRFFAVRPEGSVSTLKIQRTERGDSAVYLCASSPTGDGANVLTFGAGSRLTVL.

The chain is built from TRBV18 and TRBJ2-5; the D is unclear. The germline V gene encodes CDR1 KGHSH and CDR2 LQKENI. This CDR3 is built from 15 residues. The V end lost 3 bases, the J end lost 1 base, and 12 bases lay between the germline ends. This CDR3 is CASSPTLTVQETQYF. The CDR3, as DNA: TGTGCCAGCTCACCTACATTAACAGTCCAAGAGACCCAGTACTTC.

The chain employs TRBV6-5 and TRBJ1-2; D gene ambiguous. CDR3 size: 14 residues. Germline V CDR1 and CDR2: MNHEY, SVGAGI. V was pared by 2 bases and J by 0 bases, with 7 bases between. CDR3 DNA: TGTGCCAGCAGTTACACATCAGCTAACTATGGCTACACCTTC. Its translation: CASSYTSANYGYTF.

V is TRBV7-3 and J is TRBJ2-3, with D perhaps matching TRBD2 (6 bases). CDR1 is SGHTA and CDR2 is FQGTGA in the germline V gene. The CDR3 spans 16 residues. Trimming stripped 2 bases from V and 6 bases from J, with 18 bases between. CDR3 sequence reads: CASSLVGLSEADTQYF. DNA of the CDR3: TGTGCCAGCAGCTTAGTGGGACTGTCGGAGGCCGATACGCAGTATTTT.

The rearrangement links TRBV12-3 or TRBV12-4 to TRBJ1-1, with D hard to call. The CDR3 covers 18 residues. V lost 6 bases and J lost 5, with 28 bases in between. The CDR3 nucleotides read TGTGCCAGCAGCCTAGGTGATTGGAGGGATCGGGGAGTTACTGAAGCTTTCTTT. Translation: CASSLGDWRDRGVTEAFF.

This clonotype was seen a handful of times. The chain is built from TRBV19 and TRBJ1-1, with D maybe TRBD1 (5 bases). The CDR3 spans 14 residues. V lost 5 bases and J 0 bases, leaving 10 bases between the germline ends. CDR1 and CDR2 from the germline V gene are LNHDA and SQIVND (reference sequence). The CDR3 DNA sequence: TGTGCCAGTAGTCCCGCGGGGCTGAACACTGAAGCTTTCTTT. Translating it yields CASSPAGLNTEAFF.

This clonotype was counted a few times. The chain employs TRBV5-5 and TRBJ2-7, with 8 bases that match TRBD1. CDR1 and CDR2 (germline): SGHKS, YYEKEE (reference sequence). V lost 6 bases, J lost 2 bases, and 10 bases stayed unmatched. CDR3 size: 15 residues. DNA of the CDR3: TGTGCCAGCAACCTTAAGACAGGGGACCCCTACGAGCAGTACTTC. As protein: CASNLKTGDPYEQYF. Filled out from reference TRBV5-5 and TRBJ2-7, the complete variable domain reads DAGVTQSPTHLIKTRGQQVTLRCSPISGHKSVSWYQQVLGQGPQFIFQYYEKEERGRGNFPDRFSARQFPNYSSELNVNALLLGDSALYLCASNLKTGDPYEQYFGPGTRLTVT.

The chain joins TRBV5-5 to TRBJ2-7; 7 bases align to TRBD1. Germline CDR1 reads SGHKS; CDR2 reads YYEKEE (reference sequence). The CDR3 contains 16 residues. The ends lost 0 bases at V and 2 bases at J; junction bases unmatched: 8. In DNA, the CDR3 is TGTGCCAGCAGCTTGGAGCGACAGGGCAACCCCTACGAGCAGTACTTC. Protein: CASSLERQGNPYEQYF. The full variable domain, in which reference TRBV5-5 and TRBJ2-7 provide the parts outside the CDR3, is DAGVTQSPTHLIKTRGQQVTLRCSPISGHKSVSWYQQVLGQGPQFIFQYYEKEERGRGNFPDRFSARQFPNYSSELNVNALLLGDSALYLCASSLERQGNPYEQYFGPGTRLTVT.

V and J are TRBV12-3 or TRBV12-4 and TRBJ2-7; 8 nucleotides match TRBD2. The CDR3 sequence is 14 residues long. Trimming removed 1 base from V and 7 bases from J; junction bases left unmatched: 6. This CDR3 is CASSLEAGVGEQYF. DNA for the CDR3: TGTGCCAGCAGTTTAGAAGCGGGAGTGGGGGAGCAGTACTTC.

V is TRBV6-5 and J is TRBJ2-5; possibly TRBD1 for D (5 bases). With 7 bases removed from V and 5 bases from J, the gap between germline ends came to 8 bases. Germline V gene data show CDR1 as MNHEY and CDR2 as SVGAGI. CDR3 size: 11 residues. This chain's CDR3 is CASNQGETQYF. CDR3 sequence (DNA): TGTGCCAGCAACCAGGGCGAGACCCAGTACTTC.

CDR3 coding DNA: TGCAGCGTTGAAGCCCCGACGGACCTAGGAGATGCTTTCTTT. It is translated as CSVEAPTDLGDAFF. The genes are TRBV29-1 and TRBJ1-1; D not resolved. This CDR3 spans 14 amino acids. Between the trimmed V and J ends, which lost 1 base and 11 bases, there was a span of 20 bases. Germline-derived CDR1 and CDR2 are SQVTM and ANQGSEA.